This T cell receptor (beta chain) was captured in a study of blood T cell repertoires in COVID-19. The overall study: The study drew acute and convalescent COVID-19 samples from the United States, Italy and Spain. In each case, the material was cDNA or gDNA derived from T cells, B-cell-depleted T cells, or PBMCs.

Methods used by the authors: Counts of nucleated cells, estimated from reference gene primer amplification, were obtained. Repertoires were generated with immunoSEQ multiplex PCR, while TCRdb's copy carries only in-frame clones and drops some. That table gives V, J and clone size, and the DNA gave D and trimming. The repertoire consists of fewer than 250,000 clones, with roughly 78% occurring once and the leading ten covering 9.5% to 15%. The V gene end was trimmed by 6 bases and the J gene end by 3 bases; junction bases not matched to a gene: 5. The CDR3 covers 13 residues. This clone was observed a handful of times.

The origin of this receptor is a woman aged 40 to 50 with acute or convalescent COVID-19. Sequencing input: peripheral blood. The rearrangement joins TRBV12-3 or TRBV12-4 to TRBJ2-7; 7 positions agree with TRBD1. Here the CDR3 DNA reads TGTGCCAGCAGGAGGGGGCAGCACTACGAGCAGTACTTC. Translated, it gives CASRRGQHYEQYF.